These 8 T cell receptor beta chains were all obtained from the same sample, sequenced in a study of T cell responses to AZD1222 COVID-19 vaccine. Profiled with immunoSEQ multiplex PCR; TCRdb holds only in-frame clones, not every one. The sample has around 150,000 clones, roughly 90% seen once. Sequencing used peripheral blood, obtained 28 days after the second AZD1222 dose. The receptor set was obtained from an adult who received the AZD1222 COVID-19 vaccine.

V is TRBV19 and J is TRBJ2-7; either TRBD1 or TRBD2 may supply D (5 bases each). Germline V gene sequence: CDR1 LNHDA, CDR2 SQIVND (reference sequence). V gave up 1 base and J gave up 5 bases, with 21 bases separating them. The CDR3 has 17 amino acids. Written as DNA, the CDR3 is TGTGCCAGTAGTATAGGCAGCGGACATTCCCCCCTGCACGAGCAGTACTTC. Translation gives CASSIGSGHSPLHEQYF.

V is TRBV19 and J is TRBJ1-6; no reliable D call. Germline V gene sequence: CDR1 LNHDA, CDR2 SQIVND (reference sequence). There are 15 residues in the CDR3. With 7 bases removed from V and 2 bases from J, the gap between germline ends came to 12 bases. CDR3 sequence (DNA): TGTGCCAGTACGATCGGACCCACCTATAATTCACCCCTCCACTTT. Translation gives CASTIGPTYNSPLHF.

V is TRBV28 and J is TRBJ1-1; the D is unclear. CDR1 MDHEN and CDR2 SYDVKM come from the germline V gene. The CDR3 loop spans 15 amino acids. The V end lost 3 bases, the J end lost 5 bases, and 16 bases lay between the germline ends. The CDR3 reads CASSLSDGVGTEAFF. CDR3 nucleotides: TGTGCCAGCAGTTTGAGCGACGGGGTTGGGACTGAAGCTTTCTTT.

V usage is TRBV20-1 and J usage is TRBJ2-5; TRBD2 might be the D (5 bases). Trimming pared 3 bases from V and 0 bases from J, leaving 11 bases between. Per the germline V gene, CDR1 is DFQATT and CDR2 is SNEGSKA (reference sequence). The CDR3 consists of 14 residues. In DNA form, the CDR3 reads TGCAGTGCTAGTGAAGACGGGGACCAAGAGACCCAGTACTTC. It specifies CSASEDGDQETQYF.

The chain has TRBV11-2 and TRBJ2-6; D might be TRBD2 (6 bases). The germline V gene has CDR1 SGHAT and CDR2 FQNNGV. V lost 1 base and J lost 4, with 14 bases in between. There are 17 residues in the CDR3. The CDR3, as DNA: TGTGCCAGCAGCTTAGGCGGGACGTATCCCGGGGCCAACGTCCTGACTTTC. It specifies CASSLGGTYPGANVLTF.

The chain uses TRBV6-5 and TRBJ2-3; a possible D gene is TRBD1 (5 bases). Germline CDR1 MNHEY, CDR2 SVGAGI. This CDR3 comprises 15 residues. Trimming shortened V by 0 bases and J by 2 bases, and 9 bases separated the two germline ends. The CDR3 is CASSYSRQITDTQYF. The CDR3 DNA reads TGTGCCAGCAGTTACTCGAGACAGATCACAGATACGCAGTATTTT.

The chain has TRBV29-1 and TRBJ2-7; D unclear. Germline V gene data show CDR1 as SQVTM and CDR2 as ANQGSEA. V lost 1 base to trimming and J lost 2 bases, with 18 bases between them. This CDR3 has 16 amino acids. In DNA form, the CDR3 reads TGCAGCGTTGAAGGACCAAGCGATAGCAAAACCTACGAGCAGTACTTC. This sequence encodes CSVEGPSDSKTYEQYF.

This chain uses TRBV7-2 with TRBJ2-2; 11 bases align to TRBD2. The junction had 15 bases not matched to a gene; V was cut back by 5 bases and J by 7 bases. CDR3 size: 18 residues. In germline, CDR1 is SGHTA, CDR2 FQGNSA. The CDR3 region has the DNA TGTGCCAGCAGCCTTGGGTACGATCTAGCGGGAGGCGGCGGGGAGCTGTTTTTT. Amino acids: CASSLGYDLAGGGGELFF.